Reported below is one T cell receptor (beta chain). As yet, its antigen is unknown. In the same sample, other DNA sequences code for this CDR3. Primers: 60 Vbeta forward and 13 Jbeta reverse. Libraries were prepared by immunoSEQ multiplex PCR; TCRdb keeps only in-frame clonotypes and omits some of them. Its table records around 70,000 clones. This entry comes from a study of cytomegalovirus exposure and HLA in healthy donors. Overall study findings and caveats: In an earlier analysis, about 87% or about 30%: the productive usage of most TCR beta V segments. In a later analysis, HLA-associated TCR beta chains were more clonally expanded than equally common others.

The donors gave bone marrow, and they were healthy. Per the germline V gene, CDR1 is MNHNS and CDR2 is SASEGT. This CDR3 is 15 amino acids long. Trimming left V 4 bases short and J 2 bases short, with 11 bases between. The sequenced sample consisted of PBMCs. The chain carries TRBV6-1 and TRBJ2-2; tentatively, D is TRBD1 (6 bases). The clonotype originates from a boy younger than 18 in good health and CMV-seronegative. CDR3 sequence reads: CASSAGVGNTGELFF. CDR3 nucleotide sequence: TGTGCCAGCAGTGCAGGGGTCGGTAACACCGGGGAGCTGTTTTTT.